One sample yielded the 14 T cell receptor beta chains listed below, sequenced in a study of early T cells in non-severe SARS-CoV-2 infection. TCRdb passed the 5' RACE reads through MiXCR, listing each CDR3 protein once. The sample records under 35,000 distinct CDR3 sequences, around 7% being singletons. The sequenced material came from whole blood. The source of these receptors is an adult who was a healthcare worker with PCR-confirmed SARS-CoV-2 infection or an uninfected control (not recorded which).

This clonotype was counted between two and nine times. The gene calls are TRBV6-6 and TRBJ2-7; 8 nucleotides match TRBD1. The J segment lost 5 bases and the V segment lost 2 bases, leaving 8 bases of the junction unmatched. There are 15 residues in the CDR3. Germline V gives CDR1 MNHNY, CDR2 SVGAGI (reference sequence). The CDR3 spells CASSYADREVDEQYF. For the CDR3, the DNA is TGTGCCAGCAGTTACGCGGACAGGGAGGTCGACGAGCAGTACTTC.

By share, this clonotype ranks as large. The genes are TRBV6-2 or TRBV6-3 and TRBJ2-1; D is unclear. The V end was cut by 4 bases, the J end by 6 bases, with 10 bases between. CDR1 and CDR2 (germline): MNHEY, SVGEGT. This CDR3 region has 13 residues. The CDR3 nucleotides are TGTGCCAGCAGTTTGGATGAAATCAATGAGCAGTTCTTC. It is translated as CASSLDEINEQFF.

V and J are TRBV28 and TRBJ2-2, with 8 bases aligning to TRBD1. V lost 9 bases, J lost 5 bases, and 14 bases stayed unmatched. The CDR3 is made up of 16 amino acids. Looked up from germline, CDR1 is MDHEN and CDR2 is SYDVKM. The CDR3: CASAGQGAWGTGELFF. CDR3 DNA: TGTGCCAGTGCGGGCCAGGGGGCCTGGGGTACCGGGGAGCTGTTTTTT.

This clonotype was detected many times. The CDR3 nucleotides are TGTGCCAGCAGTCGCGAGGCAGGGACCGAGACCCAGTACTTC. It is translated as CASSREAGTETQYF. The chain links TRBV11-1 to TRBJ2-5; TRBD1 or TRBD2 may be the D gene (5 bases each). V was cut by 6 bases and J by 5 bases, with 16 bases left in between. Looked up from germline, CDR1 is SGHAT and CDR2 is FQDESV (reference sequence). This CDR3 spans 14 amino acids.

This clonotype has more than one count but fewer than ten. This chain joins TRBV28 and TRBJ2-2; 10 bases line up with TRBD1. V trimming: 8 bases; J trimming: 0 bases; junction bases outside the gene matches: 6. Germline CDR1 reads MDHEN; CDR2 reads SYDVKM. The CDR3 has 16 residues. The CDR3 region has the DNA TGTGCCAGCTGCCGGGACAGGGGTCCGAACACCGGGGAGCTGTTTTTT. Protein sequence: CASCRDRGPNTGELFF.

The table lists this clonotype with a count of one. The chain joins TRBV20-1 to TRBJ1-6; the D gene is possibly TRBD1 (5 bases). This CDR3 is 13 amino acids long. Germline assignment: CDR1 DFQATT and CDR2 SNEGSKA (reference sequence). Trimming stripped 3 bases from V and 7 bases from J, with 10 bases between. The CDR3 here is CSASGDRNSPLHF. The CDR3, as DNA: TGCAGTGCTAGTGGGGACCGCAATTCACCCCTCCACTTT.

This clonotype was seen only a few times. The rearrangement links TRBV12-3 or TRBV12-4 to TRBJ1-2, with D tentatively TRBD1 (5 bases). The CDR3 is 13 residues long. With 8 bases removed from V and 3 bases from J, the gap between germline ends came to 13 bases. Here the CDR3 reads CASQGTGDYGYTF. The CDR3 coding sequence is TGTGCCAGCCAGGGAACGGGGGACTATGGCTACACCTTC.

The table lists this clonotype with many counts. V usage is TRBV25-1 and J usage is TRBJ2-1; D possibly corresponds to TRBD2 (6 bases). The CDR3 sequence is 11 residues long. V gave up 11 bases and J gave up 8 bases, with 13 bases separating them. Per germline, CDR1 MGHDK and CDR2 SYGVNS. The CDR3 DNA reads TGTGCCGCCACTTGGGGGGATGAGCAGTTCTTC. This translates into CAATWGDEQFF.

This clonotype was counted only a few times. This rearrangement joins TRBV29-1 to TRBJ1-2, with D unresolved. The germline CDR1 and CDR2 sequences are SQVTM and ANQGSEA. V was cut by 4 bases and J by 3 bases, with 6 bases left in between. The CDR3 contains 11 residues. The CDR3 coding sequence is TGCAGCGTTGGGGCAGACTATGGCTACACCTTC. Residues: CSVGADYGYTF.

This clonotype was counted at least ten times. The genes are TRBV29-1 and TRBJ1-3; tentative D call: TRBD1 (6 bases). V was clipped by 0 bases and J by 4 bases, with 16 bases between them. The CDR3 is 16 amino acids. Germline V CDR1 and CDR2: SQVTM, ANQGSEA. In nucleotides, the CDR3 is TGCAGCGTTGAAGAACCGGGCAGGGGTTACGGAAACACCATATATTTT. Protein: CSVEEPGRGYGNTIYF.

V usage is TRBV6-6 and J usage is TRBJ2-1, with 9 positions matching TRBD1. The germline V gene has CDR1 MNHNY and CDR2 SVGAGI (reference sequence). This CDR3 region has 16 residues. J was trimmed by 5 bases and V by 6 bases; bases with no gene match: 11. The CDR3 loop reads CASSPPRDRVNNEQFF. The CDR3 nucleotides are TGTGCCAGCAGCCCCCCCCGGGACAGGGTAAACAATGAGCAGTTCTTC.

This clonotype was detected many times. This chain uses TRBV18 with TRBJ1-1, with no clear D. The CDR3 spans 15 residues. Germline-derived CDR1 and CDR2 are KGHSH and LQKENI. V was trimmed by 3 bases and J by 0 bases, leaving 11 bases between them. This CDR3 reads CASSPADGVNTEAFF. Written as DNA, the CDR3 is TGTGCCAGCTCACCGGCCGACGGGGTGAACACTGAAGCTTTCTTT.

In its sample, this clonotype was seen many times. J is TRBJ1-2 and V is TRBV7-9; D is uncertain. There are 14 residues in the CDR3. Germline CDR1 is SEHNR and CDR2 is FQNEAQ (reference sequence). Trimming cost V 3 bases and J 4 bases, with 12 bases left between them. As DNA, the CDR3 is TGTGCCAGCAGCTTTCCCTTCCCCGTCTATGGCTACACCTTC. The encoded protein is CASSFPFPVYGYTF.

This clonotype showed up many times. The chain joins TRBV11-2 to TRBJ2-7, with D possibly TRBD2 on 5 matching bases. In germline, CDR1 is SGHAT, CDR2 FQNNGV. This CDR3 contains 12 residues. V was shortened by 5 bases and J by 3 bases, with 8 bases between the two germline ends. CDR3 sequence reads: CASSLAHYEQYF. The CDR3 coding sequence is TGTGCCAGCAGCCTAGCCCACTACGAGCAGTACTTC. Variable domain in full (rest from reference TRBV11-2 and TRBJ2-7): EAGVAQSPRYKIIEKRQSVAFWCNPISGHATLYWYQQILGQGPKLLIQFQNNGVVDDSQLPKDRFSAERLKGVDSTLKIQPAKLEDSAVYLCASSLAHYEQYFGPGTRLTVT.